Sequencing of this T cell receptor beta chain was carried out in a study of blood T cell repertoires in COVID-19 (dated by TCRdb to 2018 to 2021). Concerning the study at large: The collaborator samples originated in the United States, Italy and Spain and spanned the acute and convalescent phases of COVID-19. The sample metadata nearly always contained a de-identified subject ID, COVID-19 status, age in years and sex. The repertoires were released in a freely available public database meant as a resource for research on the immune response to SARS-CoV-2. Deeply sampled blood TCRbeta repertoires from subjects exposed to, actively infected with, or recovered from COVID-19 were included in the dataset. HLA class I and class II types, where available, came from metadata supplied by the sample provider rather than from assay-based typing. Samples were obtained from the ongoing ImmuneRACE study (first 160 participants) and from over 1,000 subjects provided by 6 global collaborators. The material from the prospective study consisted of cDNA or gDNA derived from T cells, B-cell-depleted T cells, or PBMCs. Overall study results and their limits: Clinical and demographic metadata were provided uncurated, with the amount varying by source and participant.

The V end loses 1 base and the J end loses 4 bases, and a stretch of 16 bases separates them. From its cysteine to its phenylalanine, the CDR3 spans 16 amino acids. Solely the CDR3 DNA is kept, with 48 bases framed from the first base. The germline V gene encodes CDR1 SGHTA and CDR2 FQGNSA. Whole blood was collected in K2EDTA tubes by collaborating institutions according to the institutions' own protocols. Collaborator samples were shipped for TCRbeta analysis as frozen whole blood, isolated PBMCs, or DNA extracted from either sample type. Remarks on this clone: Its cognate antigen has yet to be identified. No quality values exist for individual bases; no much larger clone is one base distant.

The immunoSEQ Assay, a bias-controlled multiplex PCR, was used to amplify TCRbeta CDR3 regions from genomic DNA. Concerning the study's data processing: Within the assay, amplification of reference gene primers was used to estimate how many nucleated cells each sample contained. To quantify the absolute abundance of each unique TCRbeta CDR3 rearrangement, sequence reads were collapsed and filtered. For each sample, productive Simpson clonality was calculated by taking the square root of Simpson's diversity index across productive rearrangements. TCRdb mirrors the immuneACCESS table, restricted to in-frame sequences. Some clones are absent from its copies; in checked studies, under half trace to an unresolved V gene, and the reason for the others is unknown. D and trimming were read from the DNA, whereas the V and J calls and clone size are those reported in that table. The sample has around 71,000 clones on record, approximately 89% of them singletons. The leading ten clones occupy around 2% of the sample.

The clonotype comes from an older woman with acute or convalescent COVID-19. The sequence links TRBV7-2 to TRBJ1-2, with TRBD1 as a weak D call on 6 bases. The specimen was peripheral blood. The CDR3 protein sequence reads: CASSLGLGGAGYGYTF. The DNA is TGTGCCAGCAGCTTAGGGTTAGGGGGGGCTGGCTATGGCTACACCTTC. Reference TRBV7-2 and TRBJ1-2 proteins supply the regions before and after the CDR3; the full variable domain is: GAGVSQSPSNKVTEKGKDVELRCDPISGHTALYWYRQSLGQGLEFLIYFQGNSAPDKSGLPSDRFSAERTGGSVSTLTIQRTQQEDSAVYLCASSLGLGGAGYGYTFGSGTRLTVV.